This TCR beta chain was captured in a study of beta chain features in type 1 diabetes. Study context: Healthy donors and patients had similar age, gender and cell yields. Overall study findings and caveats: Relative to healthy donors, patients appeared to have naive, central memory and Treg TCRB repertoires that were more similar. Type 1 diabetes patients had moderately but significantly shorter TCRB CDR3s in all four CD4+ subsets.

The V and J ends lost 2 bases and 3 bases respectively, with 12 bases between them. CDR3 length equals 15 residues. CDR1 and CDR2 (germline): SGHDT, YYEEEE. Sequenced material consisted of expressed TCRB transcripts (all of the isolated RNA was reverse transcribed). Sequencing was performed with immunoSEQ multiplex PCR; in TCRdb, only in-frame clones are kept and a portion is missing. This table has roughly 180,000 clones, around 7.9% appearing once. With regard to this clone: Its antigen is not known.

Sequenced material: central memory CD4+ T cells from blood. The chain joins TRBV5-6 to TRBJ2-1; D remains ambiguous. The source of this sequence is a man between 18 and 35 years old with type 1 diabetes. As DNA, the CDR3 is TGTGCCAGCAGCTTTCCGGGTTATTACTACAATGAGCAGTTCTTC. This sequence encodes CASSFPGYYYNEQFF.